One and the same sample provided the 21 T cell receptor beta chains below, sequenced in a study of neoadjuvant nivolumab and ipilimumab in lung cancer. Data came from immunoSEQ multiplex PCR; TCRdb stores just in-frame clones and leaves some out. The sample lists fewer than 40,000 clones, roughly 90% occurring once. The starting material was peripheral blood, obtained after neoadjuvant nivolumab, alone or with ipilimumab, at or shortly before surgery. These receptors came from an adult with non-small cell lung cancer.

This sequence joins TRBV5-1 and TRBJ1-2; TRBD1 is a possible D gene (6 bases). V was trimmed by 0 bases and J by 8 bases, leaving 17 bases between them. Germline assignment: CDR1 SGHRS and CDR2 YFSETQ. CDR3 length equals 15 residues. The CDR3 nucleotides read TGCGCCAGCAGCTTGGACCACAGGGCGCCGGGAGGCTACACCTTC. Translation gives CASSLDHRAPGGYTF.

The gene calls are TRBV2 and TRBJ1-2; TRBD1 matches 8 bases. The CDR3 totals 14 residues. The germline gives CDR1 SNHLY, CDR2 FYNNEI. The J segment lost 6 bases and the V segment lost 7 bases, leaving 10 bases of the junction unmatched. The CDR3 protein is CASIRDRGGDGYTF. The CDR3 bases are TGTGCCAGCATTAGAGACAGGGGAGGGGATGGCTACACCTTC.

This clone was observed a handful of times. The J gene is TRBJ1-2, the V gene TRBV5-6, with 7 bases lining up with TRBD1. The CDR3 is 15 residues long. After removal of 3 bases from V and 6 bases from J, the junction contained 11 bases not matched to a gene. Germline values: CDR1 SGHDT, CDR2 YYEEEE. The CDR3 DNA sequence: TGTGCCAGCAGCTCCCGGGACAGCAGCTTCGATGGCTACACCTTC. Protein sequence: CASSSRDSSFDGYTF.

CDR3 region: CSVRVTLSGNTIYF. CDR3 in DNA: TGCAGCGTACGGGTTACCCTCTCTGGAAACACCATATATTTT. The chain employs TRBV29-1 and TRBJ1-3; D gene uncertain. The CDR3 consists of 14 residues. V shed 6 bases and J shed 0 bases, with 12 bases lying between them. Germline V lookup: CDR1 SQVTM, CDR2 ANQGSEA.

The gene calls are TRBV10-1 and TRBJ2-2; weak D call: TRBD2 (5 bases). V lost 6 bases and J lost 6, with 14 bases in between. Per germline, CDR1 WNHNN and CDR2 SYGVQD (reference sequence). There are 14 residues in the CDR3. This CDR3 reads CASSYVTSAGELFF. The CDR3 DNA follows: TGCGCCAGCAGCTACGTTACTAGTGCCGGGGAGCTGTTTTTT.

The chain employs TRBV6-6 and TRBJ2-1; D is unresolved. Trimming removed 7 bases at V and 6 bases at J, with 7 bases between. Germline loops: CDR1 MNHNY, CDR2 SVGAGI (reference sequence). The CDR3 spans 11 residues. The CDR3 spells CASTGFNEQFF. CDR3 coding DNA: TGTGCCAGCACTGGATTCAATGAGCAGTTCTTC.

The rearrangement links TRBV11-1 to TRBJ2-3, with 8 nucleotides matching TRBD1. The CDR3 has 14 residues. Germline values: CDR1 SGHAT, CDR2 FQDESV (reference sequence). V lost 0 bases, J lost 5 bases, and 1 base stayed unmatched. This CDR3 is CASSLARGRDTQYF. Written as DNA, the CDR3 is TGTGCCAGCAGCTTAGCCAGGGGGCGAGATACGCAGTATTTT. The full variable domain, its missing parts supplied by reference TRBV11-1 and TRBJ2-3, is EAEVAQSPRYKITEKSQAVAFWCDPISGHATLYWYRQILGQGPELLVQFQDESVVDDSQLPKDRFSAERLKGVDSTLKIQPAELGDSAMYLCASSLARGRDTQYFGPGTRLTVL.

DNA for the CDR3: TGTGCCAGCAGCTTGGCAGGTAGCGGGAGAACTGGGGCCAACGTCCTGACTTTC. Protein: CASSLAGSGRTGANVLTF. The genes are TRBV5-4 and TRBJ2-6; 9 nucleotides line up with TRBD2. The CDR3 totals 18 residues. CDR1 is SGHNT and CDR2 is YYREEE in the germline V gene (reference sequence). V lost 0 bases and J lost 2; bases outside the gene matches: 6.

The chain combines TRBV10-2 with TRBJ1-5; TRBD1 might be the D (5 bases). The CDR3 totals 15 residues. V was shortened by 3 bases and J by 1 base, with 10 bases between the two germline ends. Germline V gene sequence: CDR1 WSHSY, CDR2 SAAADI. CDR3 DNA sequence: TGCGCCAGCAGTGAAAAGGGGCTGAGCAATCAGCCCCAGCATTTT. Its translation: CASSEKGLSNQPQHF.

This clone was found a few times. The chain employs TRBV7-3 and TRBJ1-5, with a possible D match to TRBD1 (6 bases). Germline V gives CDR1 SGHTA, CDR2 FQGTGA. The length of the CDR3 is 13 residues. Trimming removed 4 bases from V and 2 bases from J, with 6 bases in between. In DNA form, the CDR3 reads TGTGCCAGCAGCTACAGGGGCAATCAGCCCCAGCATTTT. Translating it yields CASSYRGNQPQHF.

This chain connects TRBV10-2 to TRBJ1-2; 11 bases align to TRBD1. The CDR3 loop spans 18 amino acids. Losses at the gene ends were 7 bases for V and 3 bases for J; bases not matched to a gene: 16. The V gene's germline CDR1 is WSHSY and CDR2 SAAADI. CDR3 amino acids: CASTQTGTGGGSDYGYTF. The CDR3 region has the DNA TGCGCCAGCACCCAGACCGGGACAGGGGGAGGGTCGGACTATGGCTACACCTTC.

This clone was observed a few times. The V gene is TRBV10-3, the J gene TRBJ1-3, with D perhaps TRBD1 (5 bases). Germline CDR1 and CDR2: ENHRY and SYGVKD. V was cut by 6 bases and J by 5 bases, with 14 bases left in between. The CDR3 consists of 14 residues. CDR3 coding DNA: TGTGCCATCAGCCCCGGGGACGCGAGAAACACCATATATTTT. It specifies CAISPGDARNTIYF.

The V and J genes are TRBV6-6 and TRBJ2-1, with D perhaps matching TRBD1 (6 bases). This CDR3 is 15 amino acids long. Per the germline V gene, CDR1 is MNHNY and CDR2 is SVGAGI (reference sequence). V lost 4 bases and J 4 bases, leaving 14 bases between the germline ends. The CDR3 region has the DNA TGTGCCAGCAGTTCCCAGGGGTCGAGGTACAATGAGCAGTTCTTC. Protein sequence: CASSSQGSRYNEQFF.

This chain links TRBV10-3 with TRBJ1-2, with D hard to call. This CDR3 is built from 13 residues. V gave up 6 bases and J gave up 8 bases, with 16 bases separating them. The germline gives CDR1 ENHRY, CDR2 SYGVKD. The CDR3 nucleotides are TGTGCCATCAGAGAAAGACAAGTGGAAGGCTACACCTTC. Its protein product is CAIRERQVEGYTF.

The V gene is TRBV9, the J gene TRBJ2-1, with 10 bases identical to TRBD2. Per the germline V gene, CDR1 is SGDLS and CDR2 is YYNGEE. The trim removed 0 bases at V and 1 base at J, leaving 13 bases unmatched. CDR3 length: 20 residues. The chain's CDR3 is CASSVGGLAGVRPSYNEQFF. The CDR3 DNA follows: TGTGCCAGCAGCGTAGGCGGGCTAGCGGGAGTACGGCCTTCCTACAATGAGCAGTTCTTC. Based on the CDR3 plus reference TRBV9 and TRBJ2-1, the full variable domain is DSGVTQTPKHLITATGQRVTLRCSPRSGDLSVYWYQQSLDQGLQFLIQYYNGEERAKGNILERFSAQQFPDLHSELNLSSLELGDSALYFCASSVGGLAGVRPSYNEQFFGPGTRLTVL.

The rearrangement links TRBV10-2 to TRBJ2-2; 7 bases fit TRBD2. CDR3 length: 14 residues. Germline loops: CDR1 WSHSY, CDR2 SAAADI. V lost 5 bases, J lost 4 bases, and 4 bases stayed unmatched. The CDR3 sequence is CASSSGTSTGELFF. The CDR3 bases are TGCGCCAGCAGTAGCGGGACCTCCACCGGGGAGCTGTTTTTT.

The chain couples TRBV5-4 to TRBJ2-2; D gene uncertain. The V and J ends lost 10 bases and 2 bases respectively, with 18 bases between them. Germline values: CDR1 SGHNT, CDR2 YYREEE (reference sequence). The CDR3 is 15 amino acids. CDR3 DNA sequence: TGTGCCCTAGATAGCAGAGGCTTTAACACCGGGGAGCTGTTTTTT. Its translation is CALDSRGFNTGELFF.

This chain links TRBV5-6 with TRBJ1-1; D not certain. The germline V gene encodes CDR1 SGHDT and CDR2 YYEEEE. This CDR3 comprises 17 residues. Trimming shortened V by 1 base and J by 0 bases, and 16 bases separated the two germline ends. As DNA, the CDR3 is TGTGCCAGCAGCTTGTCCTTAAACATTTTCATGAACACTGAAGCTTTCTTT. Translating gives CASSLSLNIFMNTEAFF.

Points on this clone: The junction shows a germline mismatch at one end, possibly a read error. The chain joins TRBV6-5 to TRBJ2-7; 8 bases agree with TRBD1. The V gene's germline CDR1 is MNHEY and CDR2 SVGAGI. The CDR3 has 15 amino acids. The CDR3 nucleotides are TGTGCCAGCAGATACTCAGGGGGCCGCTCCTACGAGCAGTACTTC. Amino acid sequence: CASRYSGGRSYEQYF.

V and J are TRBV5-1 and TRBJ2-7, with D hard to call. CDR1 is SGHRS, CDR2 YFSETQ, per germline. The V gene lost 2 bases and the J gene lost 1 base, with 10 bases spanning the gap. The CDR3 runs 14 residues. In DNA form, the CDR3 reads TGCGCCAGCAGCTTACTATCGCATTCCTACGAGCAGTACTTC. This translates into CASSLLSHSYEQYF.

The rearrangement joins TRBV5-1 to TRBJ2-7; 8 nucleotides align to TRBD1. CDR3 length equals 15 residues. Germline V gives CDR1 SGHRS, CDR2 YFSETQ. The trim removed 2 bases at V and 5 bases at J, leaving 9 bases unmatched. The CDR3 DNA reads TGCGCCAGCAGCTTAGTGCCGGGACAGGAGAACGAGCAGTACTTC. It encodes CASSLVPGQENEQYF.